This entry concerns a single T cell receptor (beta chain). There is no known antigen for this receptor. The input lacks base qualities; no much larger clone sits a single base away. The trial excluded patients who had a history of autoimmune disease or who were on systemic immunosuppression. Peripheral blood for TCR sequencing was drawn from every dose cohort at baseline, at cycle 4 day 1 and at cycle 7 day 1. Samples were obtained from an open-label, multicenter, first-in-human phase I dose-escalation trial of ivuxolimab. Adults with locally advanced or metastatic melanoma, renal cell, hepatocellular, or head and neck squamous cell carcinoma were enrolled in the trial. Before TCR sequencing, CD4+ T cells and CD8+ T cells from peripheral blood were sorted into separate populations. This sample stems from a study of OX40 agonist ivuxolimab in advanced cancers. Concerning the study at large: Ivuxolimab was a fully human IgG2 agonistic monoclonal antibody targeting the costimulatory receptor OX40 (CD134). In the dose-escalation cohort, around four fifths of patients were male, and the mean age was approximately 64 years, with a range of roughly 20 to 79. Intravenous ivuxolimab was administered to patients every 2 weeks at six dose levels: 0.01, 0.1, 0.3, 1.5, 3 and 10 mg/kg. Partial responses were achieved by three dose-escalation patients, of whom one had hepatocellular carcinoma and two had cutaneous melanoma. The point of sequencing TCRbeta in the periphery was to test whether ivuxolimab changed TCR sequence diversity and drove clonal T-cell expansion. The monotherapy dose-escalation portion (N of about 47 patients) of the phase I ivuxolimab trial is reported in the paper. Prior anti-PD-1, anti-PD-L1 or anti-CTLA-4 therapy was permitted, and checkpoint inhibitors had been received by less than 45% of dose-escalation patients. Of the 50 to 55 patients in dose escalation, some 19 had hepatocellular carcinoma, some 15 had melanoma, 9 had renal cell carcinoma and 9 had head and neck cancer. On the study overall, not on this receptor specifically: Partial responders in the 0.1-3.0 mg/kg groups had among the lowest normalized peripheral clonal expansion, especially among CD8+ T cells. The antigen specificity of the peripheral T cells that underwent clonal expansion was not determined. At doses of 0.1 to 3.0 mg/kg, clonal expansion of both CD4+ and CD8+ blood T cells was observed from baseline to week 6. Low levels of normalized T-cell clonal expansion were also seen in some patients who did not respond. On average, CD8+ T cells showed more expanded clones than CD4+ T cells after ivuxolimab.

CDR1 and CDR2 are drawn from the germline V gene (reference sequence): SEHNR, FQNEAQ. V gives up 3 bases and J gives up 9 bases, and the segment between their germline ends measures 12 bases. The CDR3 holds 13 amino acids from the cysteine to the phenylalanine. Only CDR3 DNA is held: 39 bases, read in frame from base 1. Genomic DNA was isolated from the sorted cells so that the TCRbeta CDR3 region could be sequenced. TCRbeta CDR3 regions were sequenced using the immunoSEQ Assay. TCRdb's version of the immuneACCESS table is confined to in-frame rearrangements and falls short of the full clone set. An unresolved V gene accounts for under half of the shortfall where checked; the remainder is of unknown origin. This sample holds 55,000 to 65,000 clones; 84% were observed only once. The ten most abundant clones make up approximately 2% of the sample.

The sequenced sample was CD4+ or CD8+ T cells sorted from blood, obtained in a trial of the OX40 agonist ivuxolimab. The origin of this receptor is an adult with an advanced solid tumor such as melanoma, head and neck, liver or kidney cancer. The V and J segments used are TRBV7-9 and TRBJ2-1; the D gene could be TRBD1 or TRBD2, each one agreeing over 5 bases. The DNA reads TGTGCCAGCAGCTTGGACACTGGGGGTGAGCAGTTCTTC. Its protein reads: CASSLDTGGEQFF.